This TCR beta chain was recorded in a study of blood T cell repertoires in COVID-19. Looking at the study overall: Acute-phase and convalescent COVID-19 samples originated in the United States, Italy and Spain. Nucleic acid was either cDNA or gDNA, and it came from T cells, B-cell-depleted T cells, or PBMCs.

Followed over time, Seattle patients had been enrolled while infection was active. Per the authors' pipeline: Quantification of nucleated cells was approximated via reference gene primer amplification. Clones were read by immunoSEQ multiplex PCR, and TCRdb kept only the in-frame ones, dropping some. V, J and clone size were drawn from that table, and D and trimming were deduced from the DNA. The table records 270,000 or so clones, nearly 90% of them present only once. The TCR originated in a woman aged 55-69 years with COVID-19, enrolled during active disease. Sequenced: peripheral blood.

The CDR3 DNA is TGTGCCAGCCTCATTACAGGGGGGAGCAATCAGCCCCAGCATTTT. This gives the protein CASLITGGSNQPQHF. The chain employs TRBV6-5 and TRBJ1-5, with 8 bases that match TRBD1. Germline-derived CDR1 and CDR2 are MNHEY and SVGAGI. With 8 bases clipped from V and 1 base from J, the junction kept 7 bases outside the gene matches. The CDR3 loop spans 15 amino acids.